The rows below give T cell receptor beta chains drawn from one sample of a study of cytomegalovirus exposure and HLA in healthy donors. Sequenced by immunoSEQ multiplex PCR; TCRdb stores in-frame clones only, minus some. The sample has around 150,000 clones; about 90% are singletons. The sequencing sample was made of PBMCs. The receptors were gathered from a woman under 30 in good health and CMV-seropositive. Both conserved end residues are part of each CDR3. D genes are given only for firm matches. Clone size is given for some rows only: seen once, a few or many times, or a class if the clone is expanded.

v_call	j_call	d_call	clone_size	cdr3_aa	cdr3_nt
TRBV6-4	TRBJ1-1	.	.	CASSAGPDTEAFF	TGTGCCAGCAGTGCGGGTCCGGACACTGAAGCTTTCTTT
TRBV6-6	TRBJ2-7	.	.	CASSHGTGLGGYEQYF	TGTGCCAGCAGTCATGGTACCGGACTCGGAGGCTACGAGCAGTACTTC
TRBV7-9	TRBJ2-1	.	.	CASSRRGFNEQFF	TGTGCCAGCAGCCGTCGGGGATTCAATGAGCAGTTCTTC
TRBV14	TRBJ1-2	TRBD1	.	CASSQPGQGYYGYTF	TGTGCCAGCAGCCAGCCGGGACAGGGGTACTATGGCTACACCTTC
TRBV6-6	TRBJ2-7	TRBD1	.	CASSYSPGQSSYEQYF	TGTGCCAGCAGTTACTCACCGGGACAGAGCTCCTACGAGCAGTACTTC
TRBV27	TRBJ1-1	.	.	CASSLKGGSTEAFF	TGTGCCAGCAGTTTAAAGGGAGGCAGCACTGAAGCTTTCTTT
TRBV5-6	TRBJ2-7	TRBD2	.	CASSFWGLAGVLYEQYF	TGTGCCAGCAGCTTTTGGGGACTAGCGGGAGTTCTCTACGAGCAGTACTTC
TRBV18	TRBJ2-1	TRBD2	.	CASSPSGGGGYNEQFF	TGTGCCAGCTCACCAAGTGGAGGCGGGGGCTACAATGAGCAGTTCTTC
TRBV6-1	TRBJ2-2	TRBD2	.	CASSTSGRHTGELFF	TGTGCCAGCAGTACTAGCGGGAGACACACCGGGGAGCTGTTTTTT
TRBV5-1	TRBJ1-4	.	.	CASSSPRWRSEEKLFF	TGCGCCAGCAGCTCCCCGCGGTGGCGTTCGGAGGAAAAACTGTTTTTT
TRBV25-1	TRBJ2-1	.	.	CASSGLVGGSYNEQFF	TGTGCCAGCAGTGGGCTAGTAGGGGGATCCTACAATGAGCAGTTCTTC
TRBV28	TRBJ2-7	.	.	CASSPPGRSYEQYF	TGTGCCAGCAGTCCCCCCGGTCGGTCCTACGAGCAGTACTTC
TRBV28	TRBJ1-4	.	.	CASSLVPGETNEKLFF	TGTGCCAGCAGTTTAGTCCCGGGGGAAACTAATGAAAAACTGTTTTTT
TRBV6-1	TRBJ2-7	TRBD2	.	CASTELAVGTYEQYF	TGTGCCAGCACCGAACTAGCGGTGGGTACCTACGAGCAGTACTTC
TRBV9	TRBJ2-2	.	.	CASSAGLMNTGELFF	TGTGCCAGCAGCGCAGGACTGATGAACACCGGGGAGCTGTTTTTT
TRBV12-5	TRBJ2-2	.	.	CASGLVPQVRWELFF	TGTGCTAGTGGTTTGGTACCCCAGGTACGCTGGGAGCTGTTTTTT
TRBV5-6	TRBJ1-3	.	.	CASSSPAGNTIYF	TGTGCCAGCAGCTCCCCCGCTGGAAACACCATATATTTT
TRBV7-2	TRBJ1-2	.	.	CASSLESGGQGYGYTF	TGTGCCAGCAGCCTAGAGTCGGGGGGGCAGGGCTATGGCTACACCTTC
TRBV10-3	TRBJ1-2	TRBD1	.	CATSPTGGNYGYTF	TGTGCCACCAGCCCGACAGGGGGGAACTATGGCTACACCTTC
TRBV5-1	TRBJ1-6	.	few	CASSLGSGSNSPLHF	TGCGCCAGCAGCTTGGGGTCCGGTAGTAATTCACCCCTCCACTTT
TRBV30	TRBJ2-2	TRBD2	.	CALSWAGAGELFF	TGTGCCTTATCATGGGCGGGGGCCGGGGAGCTGTTTTTT
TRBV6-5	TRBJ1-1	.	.	CASSTRRQVNTEAFF	TGTGCCAGCAGTACGCGCAGACAGGTGAACACTGAAGCTTTCTTT
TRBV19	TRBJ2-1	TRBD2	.	CASSEGGLAVWQFF	TGTGCCAGTAGCGAGGGGGGACTAGCGGTTTGGCAGTTCTTC
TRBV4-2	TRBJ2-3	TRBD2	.	CASSQELAGTDTQYF	TGTGCCAGCAGCCAAGAACTAGCGGGCACAGATACGCAGTATTTT
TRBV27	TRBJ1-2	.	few	CASSLRGSSYTF	TGTGCCAGCAGTTTACGGGGAAGTAGCTACACCTTC
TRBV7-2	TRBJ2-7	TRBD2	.	CASSLTSEVYEQYF	TGTGCCAGCAGCCTGACTAGCGAGGTCTACGAGCAGTACTTC
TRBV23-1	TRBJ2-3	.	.	CASSRPRGWTQYF	TGCGCCAGCAGTCGCCCCAGGGGTTGGACGCAGTATTTT
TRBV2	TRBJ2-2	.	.	CASNGVDTGELFF	TGTGCCAGCAACGGGGTAGACACCGGGGAGCTGTTTTTT
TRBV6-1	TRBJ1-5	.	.	CASRGRGYQPQHF	TGTGCCAGCAGGGGCCGGGGATATCAGCCCCAGCATTTT